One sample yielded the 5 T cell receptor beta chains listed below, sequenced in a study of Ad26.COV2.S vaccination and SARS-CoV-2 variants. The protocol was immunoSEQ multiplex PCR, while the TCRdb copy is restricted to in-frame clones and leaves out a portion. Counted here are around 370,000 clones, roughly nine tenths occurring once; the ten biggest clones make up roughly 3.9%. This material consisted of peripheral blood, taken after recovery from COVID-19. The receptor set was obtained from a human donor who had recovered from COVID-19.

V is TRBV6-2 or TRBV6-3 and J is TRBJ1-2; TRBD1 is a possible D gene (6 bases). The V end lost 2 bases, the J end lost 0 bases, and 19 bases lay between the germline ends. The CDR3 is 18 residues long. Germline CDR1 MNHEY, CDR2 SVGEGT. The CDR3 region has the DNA TGTGCCAGCAGTTACGGCCTCACTGAGGGGGAAACTAACTATGGCTACACCTTC. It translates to CASSYGLTEGETNYGYTF.

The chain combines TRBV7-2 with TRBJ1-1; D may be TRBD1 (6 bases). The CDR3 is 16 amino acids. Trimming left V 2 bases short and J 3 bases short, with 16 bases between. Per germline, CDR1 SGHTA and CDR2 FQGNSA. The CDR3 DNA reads TGTGCCAGCAGCTTAAACAGGGAGAACGCTGACACTGAAGCTTTCTTT. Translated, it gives CASSLNRENADTEAFF.

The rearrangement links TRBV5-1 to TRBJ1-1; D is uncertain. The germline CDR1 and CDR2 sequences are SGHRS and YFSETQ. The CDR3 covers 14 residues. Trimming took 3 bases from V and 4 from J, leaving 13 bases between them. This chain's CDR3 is CASSSREGGTEAFF. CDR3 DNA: TGCGCCAGCAGCTCAAGGGAGGGAGGCACTGAAGCTTTCTTT. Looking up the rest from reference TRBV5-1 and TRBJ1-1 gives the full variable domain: KAGVTQTPRYLIKTRGQQVTLSCSPISGHRSVSWYQQTPGQGLQFLFEYFSETQRNKGNFPGRFSGRQFSNSRSEMNVSTLELGDSALYLCASSSREGGTEAFFGQGTRLTVV.

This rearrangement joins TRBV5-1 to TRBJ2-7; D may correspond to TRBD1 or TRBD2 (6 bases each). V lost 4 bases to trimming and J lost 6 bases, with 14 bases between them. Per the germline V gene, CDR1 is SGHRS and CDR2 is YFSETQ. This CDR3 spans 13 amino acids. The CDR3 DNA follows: TGCGCCAGCAGCCCTGCCGGGGGCGGCGAGCAGTACTTC. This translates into CASSPAGGGEQYF.

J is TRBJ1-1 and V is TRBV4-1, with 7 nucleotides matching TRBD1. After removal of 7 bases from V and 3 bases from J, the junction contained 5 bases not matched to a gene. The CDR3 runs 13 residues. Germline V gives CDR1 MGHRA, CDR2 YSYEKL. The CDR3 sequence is CASNTGEDTEAFF. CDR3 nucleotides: TGCGCCAGCAACACAGGGGAGGACACTGAAGCTTTCTTT.